Listed below are T cell receptor beta chains from one sample, sequenced in a study of regulatory T cells in long-lasting Graves disease. TCRdb re-called the multiplex PCR reads through MiXCR, storing one row per CDR3 protein. The sample holds some 560,000 distinct CDR3 sequences, approximately 16% seen once. These same data were also listed under a study on T cells in Graves' hyperthyroidism and ophthalmopathy.

Sequencing was performed on peripheral blood mononuclear cells (PBMCs), taken at new diagnosis, from a patient treated with antithyroid drugs. All receptors derive from a woman in her forties or fifties with Graves disease. Each CDR3 is given with its conserved first and last residue. D genes are given only for firm matches. Size values are once, few and many counts, or a class for expanded clones, and some rows have none.

d_call,v_call,clone_size,j_call,cdr3_nt,cdr3_aa
.,TRBV11-2,.,TRBJ2-4,TGTGCCAGCAGCTCGGTCGACGAACAGCCAAACATTCAGTACTTC,CASSSVDEQPNIQYF
TRBD1,TRBV18,many,TRBJ1-1,TGTGCCAGCTCAAATACAGGGGACACTGAAGCTTTCTTT,CASSNTGDTEAFF
TRBD1,TRBV5-1,many,TRBJ1-1,TGCGCCAGCAGCTTGATAGACCCCGGGACAGGGCTGAACACTGAAGCTTTCTTT,CASSLIDPGTGLNTEAFF
TRBD2,TRBV20-1,.,TRBJ2-3,TGCAGTGCTAGAGATCTGCGGGGGAGCACAGATACGCAGTATTTT,CSARDLRGSTDTQYF
.,TRBV7-6,few,TRBJ2-3,TGTGCCAGCAGCCCCTGGGGTTTACAGAGCGCGGGCCCGTCCGAGGATACGCAGTATTTT,CASSPWGLQSAGPSEDTQYF
.,TRBV6-2/TRBV6-3,few,TRBJ1-6,TGTGCCAGCAGAACAGTCGGCTATAATTCACCCCTCCACTTT,CASRTVGYNSPLHF
TRBD2,TRBV12-3/TRBV12-4,many,TRBJ2-3,TGTGCCAGCAGTCGGAGCGGGGGGGCGGGAGATACGCAGTATTTT,CASSRSGGAGDTQYF
TRBD1,TRBV18,few,TRBJ1-2,TGTGCCAGCTCAGTAACGGACAGGGGTGGCTATGGCTACACCTTC,CASSVTDRGGYGYTF
.,TRBV6-1,.,TRBJ1-5,TGTGCCAGCGGGACACCGAATCAGCCCCAGCATTTT,CASGTPNQPQHF
TRBD1,TRBV6-1,many,TRBJ1-1,TGTGCCAGCAGTGAAGCTCGCAGGGGGCGAGCTTTCTTT,CASSEARRGRAFF
.,TRBV12-3/TRBV12-4,many,TRBJ1-1,TGTGCCAGCAGTTTTGCAGGACCGAACACTGAAGCTTTCTTT,CASSFAGPNTEAFF
.,TRBV6-5,many,TRBJ1-6,TGTGCCAGCAGTTACTCGCGGGACATCAATTCACCCCTCCACTTT,CASSYSRDINSPLHF
TRBD1,TRBV5-1,few,TRBJ1-1,TGCGCCAGCAGCGCACGGACAGGGGGTTTTACTGAAGCTTTCTTT,CASSARTGGFTEAFF
TRBD1,TRBV10-3,.,TRBJ1-5,TGTGCCATCAGGGACTCGGACAGGGGGGATCAGCCCCAGCATTTT,CAIRDSDRGDQPQHF
.,TRBV6-2/TRBV6-3,many,TRBJ2-5,TGTGCCAGCAGTTATCGAGGGGGTCCAGAGACCCAGTACTTC,CASSYRGGPETQYF
.,TRBV5-1,.,TRBJ1-1,TGCGCCAGCAGCCCCGGACTTCCAGGGAACACTGAAGCTTTCTTT,CASSPGLPGNTEAFF
TRBD1,TRBV5-1,.,TRBJ1-6,TGCGCCAGCAGCCTTCGGACAGGGATGGATTCACCCCTCCACTTT,CASSLRTGMDSPLHF
.,TRBV5-1,.,TRBJ1-2,TGTGCCAGCAGCGAGGACGGCCGTTATGGCTACACCTTC,CASSEDGRYGYTF
TRBD1,TRBV11-1,.,TRBJ2-7,TGTGCCAGCAGCTCACGACAGGGGAAGGGGGCCTACGAGCAGTACTTC,CASSSRQGKGAYEQYF
.,TRBV12-3/TRBV12-4,many,TRBJ1-5,TGTGCCAGCAGGGACACCCAAGTACAGCCCCAGCATTTT,CASRDTQVQPQHF
.,TRBV6-2/TRBV6-3,many,TRBJ1-1,TGTGCCAGCAGTGAACCCGTCACTGAAGCTTTCTTT,CASSEPVTEAFF
TRBD2,TRBV6-5,.,TRBJ2-2,TGTGCCAGCAGTTACGTAGCGGGGGGCAATATCCCCGGGGAGCTGTTTTTT,CASSYVAGGNIPGELFF
.,TRBV5-1,many,TRBJ1-6,TGCGCCAGCAGCTTGGAGGGGCCTAATTCACCCCTCCACTTT,CASSLEGPNSPLHF
TRBD1,TRBV5-1,.,TRBJ2-5,TGCGCCAGCAGCTTGGGCAGCACGAGACAGGGCTCTAAGACCCAGTACTTC,CASSLGSTRQGSKTQYF
.,TRBV12-3/TRBV12-4,few,TRBJ1-2,TGTGCCAGCAACCCCGGGGGTGGTGGCTACACCTTC,CASNPGGGGYTF